The T cell receptor (beta chain) described here comes from a study of tumor-infiltrating lymphocytes in primary liver carcinoma. Overall study: The tumors, T1-T3 N0M0 lesions, were about 4.2 to 11 cm across. Study findings and constraints: No more than about 8-24% of top clones could be seen in all five tumor regions. Compared with blood, tumor repertoires held significantly more in their top 250 clones. Tumor region pairs shared more overlap than did tumor-adjacent and tumor-blood pairs.

Remarks on this clonotype: The antigen is undetermined. This likely comes from a read error, as the CDR3 has no conserved phenylalanine or tryptophan at its end.

CDR1 and CDR2 from the germline V gene are SGHAT and FQNNGV. This CDR3 spans 12 amino acids. Joint extraction of RNA and DNA used 20-30 mg of bulk tissue that was unsorted. Reverse transcription of roughly 470 ng total RNA with a constant-region primer produced TCR beta cDNA. Generation of the TCR beta libraries relied on three nested multiplex PCR rounds using slightly modified ARM-PCR. Running approximately 10 cycles apiece, the first two PCR rounds relied on TRBV1-TRBV30 forward primers together with a C-beta reverse primer. TCRdb itself ran the multiplex PCR reads through MiXCR, one entry per CDR3 protein. The sample carries 90,000 to 150,000 distinct CDR3 sequences, around two thirds recorded once.

This receptor was obtained from a woman aged 55 to 70 with primary liver carcinoma and hepatitis B virus infection. The chain recombines TRBV11-2 with TRBJ2-7; D is possibly TRBD2 (5 bases). Sequencing used liver tumor tissue from sampling region 1. Documented subset: tumor region T1, superior pole. CDR3 sequence (DNA): TGTGCCAGCAGCCCGGCGGGTTACGGGCAGTACATC. Encoded protein: CASSPAGYGQYI.